Below, 8 T cell receptor beta chains from the same sample are listed, as sequenced in a study of T cell repertoires in cytomegalovirus infection. MiXCR, run by TCRdb on the reads, gives a single entry per CDR3 protein. The sample lists 75,000 to 100,000 distinct CDR3 sequences, about 45% occurring once. Their cognate antigens are unknown. The sequencing used CD8+ T cells from cultured PBMCs, collected from culture after CMV antigen stimulation. All receptors derive from a human donor in good health (CMV status not recorded). Some clones in this sample may be carry-over from other donors' samples.

The chain is built from TRBV5-1 and TRBJ1-2; no clear D gene. Deletions cut 0 bases from V and 8 bases from J, with 5 bases between. The CDR3 totals 11 residues. Germline CDR1 is SGHRS and CDR2 is YFSETQ. The CDR3: CASSLDGGYTF. As DNA, the CDR3 is TGCGCCAGCAGCTTGGACGGCGGCTACACCTTC.

The CDR3: CASSLDSPLRDSPLHF. Written as DNA, the CDR3 is TGTGCCAGCAGCTTAGATTCTCCCCTCAGGGACTCACCCCTCCACTTT. The V gene is TRBV11-3, the J gene TRBJ1-6, with a weak D call TRBD1 (5 bases). This CDR3 is 16 amino acids long. Trimming removed 0 bases at V and 10 bases at J, with 16 bases between. Germline-derived CDR1 and CDR2 are SGHNT and YENEEA.

The chain joins TRBV27 to TRBJ1-2; 7 nucleotides match TRBD1. The V and J ends lost 5 bases and 4 bases, in that order; junction bases with no gene match: 4. The length of the CDR3 is 13 residues. Germline values: CDR1 MNHEY, CDR2 SMNVEV (reference sequence). DNA of the CDR3: TGTGCCAGCAGTAATCCAGGGGGCTATGGCTACACCTTC. Translation gives CASSNPGGYGYTF.

This chain connects TRBV19 to TRBJ2-1, with TRBD2 matching over 11 bases. The trim removed 3 bases at V and 5 bases at J, leaving 12 bases unmatched. The CDR3 is 18 amino acids. Germline loops: CDR1 LNHDA, CDR2 SQIVND (reference sequence). The CDR3 nucleotides read TGTGCCAGTAGTATTACGCGACTAGCGGGAAGAGCGCACAATGAGCAGTTCTTC. Translation: CASSITRLAGRAHNEQFF.

This clonotype has only a few counts. This chain connects TRBV14 to TRBJ1-2; TRBD1 might be the D (5 bases). Germline V gene data show CDR1 as SGHDN and CDR2 as FVKESK. The CDR3 consists of 15 residues. The V end lost 4 bases, the J end lost 4 bases, and 16 bases lay between the germline ends. CDR3 nucleotides: TGTGCCAGCAGCCGATACGGGACTACGGGCTATGGCTACACCTTC. Translating gives CASSRYGTTGYGYTF.

This clonotype showed up just a few times. V gene TRBV27 combines with J gene TRBJ2-1; 9 bases agree with TRBD2. Germline V gene lookup returns CDR1 MNHEY and CDR2 SMNVEV (reference sequence). This CDR3 contains 15 residues. After removal of 3 bases from V and 7 bases from J, the junction contained 7 bases not matched to a gene. CDR3 in DNA: TGTGCCAGCAGTTTTTCGGCGGGAGGGTGGAATGAGCAGTTCTTC. It codes for CASSFSAGGWNEQFF.

The rearrangement joins TRBV7-3 to TRBJ2-1, with 12 nucleotides matching TRBD2. J lost 8 bases, V lost 5 bases, and 7 bases had no gene match. The germline gives CDR1 SGHTA, CDR2 FQGTGA. The CDR3 runs 15 residues. CDR3 residues: CASSPSSGGAYEQFF. CDR3 in DNA: TGTGCCAGCAGCCCCTCTAGCGGGGGGGCCTATGAGCAGTTCTTC. Variable domain in full (rest from reference TRBV7-3 and TRBJ2-1): GAGVSQTPSNKVTEKGKYVELRCDPISGHTALYWYRQSLGQGPEFLIYFQGTGAADDSGLPNDRFFAVRPEGSVSTLKIQRTERGDSAVYLCASSPSSGGAYEQFFGPGTRLTVL.

The chain joins TRBV7-9 to TRBJ2-1; 8 positions match TRBD1. Germline-derived CDR1 and CDR2 are SEHNR and FQNEAQ (reference sequence). The length of the CDR3 is 17 residues. J gave up 3 bases and V 5 bases, and 12 bases lay outside the gene matches. The CDR3 reads CASSPRGPIYNYNEQFF. Here the CDR3 DNA reads TGTGCCAGCAGCCCCAGGGGGCCGATCTACAACTACAATGAGCAGTTCTTC.